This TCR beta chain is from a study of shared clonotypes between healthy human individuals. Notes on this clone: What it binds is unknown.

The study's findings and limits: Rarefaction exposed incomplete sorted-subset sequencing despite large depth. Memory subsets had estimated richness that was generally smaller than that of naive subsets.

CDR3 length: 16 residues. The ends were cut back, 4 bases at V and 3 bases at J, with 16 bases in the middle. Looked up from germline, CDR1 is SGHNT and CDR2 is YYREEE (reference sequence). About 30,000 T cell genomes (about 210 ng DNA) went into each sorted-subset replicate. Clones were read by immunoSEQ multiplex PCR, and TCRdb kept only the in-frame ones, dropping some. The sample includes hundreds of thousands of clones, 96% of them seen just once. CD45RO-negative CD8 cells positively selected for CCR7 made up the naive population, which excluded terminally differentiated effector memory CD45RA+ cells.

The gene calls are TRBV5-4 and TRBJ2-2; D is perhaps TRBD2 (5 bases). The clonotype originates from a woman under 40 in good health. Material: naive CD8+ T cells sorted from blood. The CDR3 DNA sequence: TGTGCCAGCAGCCCCACCTCTCCCGGGGACACCGGGGAGCTGTTTTTT. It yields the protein CASSPTSPGDTGELFF.